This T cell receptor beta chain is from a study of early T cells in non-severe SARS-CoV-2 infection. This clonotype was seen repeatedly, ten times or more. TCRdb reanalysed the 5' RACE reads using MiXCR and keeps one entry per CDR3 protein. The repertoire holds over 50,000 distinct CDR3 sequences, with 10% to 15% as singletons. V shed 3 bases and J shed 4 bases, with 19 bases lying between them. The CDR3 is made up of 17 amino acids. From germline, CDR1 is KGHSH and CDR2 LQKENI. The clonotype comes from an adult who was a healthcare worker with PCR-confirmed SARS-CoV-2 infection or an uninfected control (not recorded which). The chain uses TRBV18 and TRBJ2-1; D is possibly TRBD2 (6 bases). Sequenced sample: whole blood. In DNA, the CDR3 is TGTGCCAGCTCACCGCCCCTCTCCCCCGGGGGTTACAATGAGCAGTTCTTC. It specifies CASSPPLSPGGYNEQFF.